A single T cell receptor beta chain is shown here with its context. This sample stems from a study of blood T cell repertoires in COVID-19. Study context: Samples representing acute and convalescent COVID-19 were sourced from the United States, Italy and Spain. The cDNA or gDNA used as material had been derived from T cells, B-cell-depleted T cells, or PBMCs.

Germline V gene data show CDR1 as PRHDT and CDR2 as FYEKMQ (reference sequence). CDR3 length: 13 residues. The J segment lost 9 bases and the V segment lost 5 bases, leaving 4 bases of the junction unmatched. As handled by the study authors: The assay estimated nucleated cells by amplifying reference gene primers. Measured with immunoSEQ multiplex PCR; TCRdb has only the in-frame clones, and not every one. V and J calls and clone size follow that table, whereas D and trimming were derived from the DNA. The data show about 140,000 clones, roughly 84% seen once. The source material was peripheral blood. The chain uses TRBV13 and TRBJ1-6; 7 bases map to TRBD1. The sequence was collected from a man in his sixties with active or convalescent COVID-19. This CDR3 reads CASSPDRVSPLHF. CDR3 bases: TGTGCCAGCAGCCCAGACAGGGTTTCACCCCTCCACTTT.